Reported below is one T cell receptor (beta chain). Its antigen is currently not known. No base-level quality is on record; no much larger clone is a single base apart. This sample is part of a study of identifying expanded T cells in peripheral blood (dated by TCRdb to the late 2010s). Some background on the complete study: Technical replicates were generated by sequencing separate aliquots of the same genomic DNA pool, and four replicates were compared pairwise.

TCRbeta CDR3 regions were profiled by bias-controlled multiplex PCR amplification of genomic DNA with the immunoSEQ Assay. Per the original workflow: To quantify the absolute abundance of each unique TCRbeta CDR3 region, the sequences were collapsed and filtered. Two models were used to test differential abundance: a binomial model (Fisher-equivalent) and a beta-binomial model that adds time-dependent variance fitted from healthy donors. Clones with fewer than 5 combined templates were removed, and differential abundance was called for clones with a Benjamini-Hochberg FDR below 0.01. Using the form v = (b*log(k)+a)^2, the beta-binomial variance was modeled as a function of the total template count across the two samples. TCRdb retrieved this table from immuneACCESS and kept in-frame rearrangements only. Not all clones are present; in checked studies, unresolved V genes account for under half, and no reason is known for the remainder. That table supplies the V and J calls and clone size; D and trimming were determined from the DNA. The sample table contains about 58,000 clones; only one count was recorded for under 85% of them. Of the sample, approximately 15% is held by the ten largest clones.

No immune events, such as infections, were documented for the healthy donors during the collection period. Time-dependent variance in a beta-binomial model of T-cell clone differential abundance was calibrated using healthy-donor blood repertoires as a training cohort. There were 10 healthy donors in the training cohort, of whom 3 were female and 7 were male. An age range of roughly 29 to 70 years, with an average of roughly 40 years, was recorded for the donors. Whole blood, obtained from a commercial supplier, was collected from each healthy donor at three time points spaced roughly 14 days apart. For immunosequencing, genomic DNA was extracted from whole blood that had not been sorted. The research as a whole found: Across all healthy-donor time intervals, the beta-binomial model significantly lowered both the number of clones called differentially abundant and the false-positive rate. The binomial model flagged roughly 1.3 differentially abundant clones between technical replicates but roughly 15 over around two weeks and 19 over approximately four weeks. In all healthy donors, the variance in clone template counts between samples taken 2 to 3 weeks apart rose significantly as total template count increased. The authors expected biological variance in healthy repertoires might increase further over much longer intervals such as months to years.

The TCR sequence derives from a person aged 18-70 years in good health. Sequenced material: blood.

CDR3 reads: CASKTGAEYEQYF. The DNA sequence is as follows: TGTGCCAGTAAAACAGGGGCGGAATACGAGCAGTACTTC. The sequence links TRBV9 to TRBJ2-7; the junction holds 7 bases that match TRBD1. The junction shows trimming of 8 bases on V and 4 bases on J, and the gene matches do not reach 9 bases of it. Sequences SGDLS (CDR1) and YYNGEE (CDR2) are obtained from the germline V gene. The CDR3 contains 13 residues, cysteine and phenylalanine counted. Only the CDR3 portion is preserved as DNA: 39 bases, with reading frame beginning at the first base.